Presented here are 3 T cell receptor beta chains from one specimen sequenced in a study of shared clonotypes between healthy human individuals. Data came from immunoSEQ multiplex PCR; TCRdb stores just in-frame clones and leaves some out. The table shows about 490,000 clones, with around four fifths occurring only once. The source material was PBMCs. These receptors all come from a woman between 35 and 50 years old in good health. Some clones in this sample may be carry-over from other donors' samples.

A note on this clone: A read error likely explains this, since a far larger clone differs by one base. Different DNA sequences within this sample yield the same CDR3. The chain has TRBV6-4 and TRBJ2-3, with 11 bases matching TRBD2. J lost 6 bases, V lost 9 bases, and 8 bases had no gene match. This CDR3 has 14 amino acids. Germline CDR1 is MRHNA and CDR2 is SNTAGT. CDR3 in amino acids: CASSLAGETDTQYF. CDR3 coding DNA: TGTGCCAGTTCACTAGCGGGAGAAACGGATACGCAGTATTTT.

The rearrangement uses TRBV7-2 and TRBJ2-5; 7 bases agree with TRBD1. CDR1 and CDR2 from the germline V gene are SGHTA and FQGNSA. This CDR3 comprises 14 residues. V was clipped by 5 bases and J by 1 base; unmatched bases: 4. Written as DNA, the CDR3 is TGTGCCAGCAGCCAGGACAGGCTCCAAGAGACCCAGTACTTC. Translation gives CASSQDRLQETQYF.

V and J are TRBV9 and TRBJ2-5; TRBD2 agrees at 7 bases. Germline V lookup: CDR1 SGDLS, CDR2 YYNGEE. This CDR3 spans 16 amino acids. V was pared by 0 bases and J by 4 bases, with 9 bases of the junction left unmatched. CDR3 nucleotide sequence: TGTGCCAGCAGCGTAGCTGCGGGAGTAGGAGGAGAGACCCAGTACTTC. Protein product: CASSVAAGVGGETQYF. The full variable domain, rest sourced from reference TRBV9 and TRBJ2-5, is DSGVTQTPKHLITATGQRVTLRCSPRSGDLSVYWYQQSLDQGLQFLIQYYNGEERAKGNILERFSAQQFPDLHSELNLSSLELGDSALYFCASSVAAGVGGETQYFGPGTRLLVL.